This TCR beta chain came from a study of control samples from healthy donors and cancer patients. The table came from immunoSEQ multiplex PCR; TCRdb's copy has only in-frame clones and leaves some out. This table holds around 71,000 clones, about nine tenths found once. This CDR3 has 16 residues. CDR1 is SGHTS, CDR2 YDEGEE, per germline. J lost 7 bases, V lost 0 bases, and 6 bases had no gene match. In this sample, this clone turned up once. The chain carries TRBV5-8 and TRBJ2-2; 10 bases are a match to TRBD2. The sequencing input was PBMCs. The clonotype comes from a woman in her fifties or sixties with colorectal cancer. The CDR3 coding sequence is TGTGCCAGCAGCTTGGAGTCTAGCGGGAGCGTCGGGGAGCTGTTTTTT. Translated, it gives CASSLESSGSVGELFF.